The rows below give T cell receptor beta chains drawn from one sample of a study of blood T cell repertoires in COVID-19. Libraries were prepared by immunoSEQ multiplex PCR; TCRdb keeps only in-frame clonotypes and omits some of them. Here the sample spans approximately 400,000 clones, about 89% being singletons. The sample comprised PBMCs or T cells enriched from blood (not recorded which). The receptors here all came from a man younger than 45 who had recovered from COVID-19. Both conserved end residues are part of each CDR3. Fields, in order: CDR3 protein, J gene, V gene.

CASSLGSTGGHQPQHF,TRBJ1-5,TRBV7-9
CASSQDRKYGTANYGYTF,TRBJ1-2,TRBV4-3
CASSEDGPKEAFF,TRBJ1-1,TRBV25-1
CASSIPDRGYEQYF,TRBJ2-7,TRBV19
CATSREGRYEAFNYGYTF,TRBJ1-2,TRBV15
CASSQDPGQATYEQYF,TRBJ2-7,TRBV4-1
CASSYSATVYGYTF,TRBJ1-2,TRBV6-5
CASSPPDREYEQYF,TRBJ2-7,TRBV7-9
CASSHDLTSDEQFF,TRBJ2-1,TRBV4-1
CASNRGAEEAQYF,TRBJ2-5,TRBV12-3/TRBV12-4
CASTDGAGPNTEAFF,TRBJ1-1,TRBV2
CASSSEANGYTF,TRBJ1-2,TRBV11-2